This note documents a single T cell receptor beta chain sequence. This entry belongs to a study of CD8+ T cells in alopecia areata. Study-wide context: Treated patients were dosed with oral tofacitinib, taking 5 to 10 mg twice daily.

V lost 11 bases and J lost 5, with 31 bases in between. The CDR3 extends over 18 amino acids. Isolated RNA was reverse transcribed into cDNA used as the sequencing template. Method: immunoSEQ multiplex PCR; TCRdb's copy keeps in-frame clones and lacks some. The sample has fewer than 150,000 clones; approximately 59% are singletons. Treatment given: oral pan-JAK inhibitor, 5-10 mg twice daily. The chain uses TRBV23-1 and TRBJ2-1, with D possibly being TRBD2 (6 bases). TRBV23-1 is labeled an ORF, and its function is uncertain. Sequenced material: CD8+ T cells sorted from blood, taken at week 4, from a patient treated with tofacitinib. This TCR was recovered from a human donor with alopecia areata. The chain's CDR3 is CAYRPGTVAGDLDNEQFF. The DNA of the CDR3 is TGCGCCTACCGGCCCGGGACTGTAGCTGGGGATCTAGACAATGAGCAGTTCTTC.